A selection of T cell receptor beta chains follows, all from one sample in a study of cytomegalovirus exposure and HLA in healthy donors. Data came from immunoSEQ multiplex PCR; TCRdb stores just in-frame clones and leaves some out. This table holds roughly 220,000 clones, around 90% found once. Material for sequencing was PBMCs. Every receptor here comes from a woman between 18 and 29 years old in good health and CMV-seronegative. Both conserved end residues are part of each CDR3. D genes are given only for firm matches. Rows may omit the clone size; those that give it use once, few, many or a size class.

j_gene	abundance	v_gene	d_gene	CDR3nt	CDR3aa
TRBJ1-3	once	TRBV6-6	-	TGTGCCAGCAGTACCGGACAATCTGGAAACACCATATATTTT	CASSTGQSGNTIYF
TRBJ1-1	-	TRBV5-1	-	TGCGCCAGCAGCGCCGGCGACAGAATGAACACTGAAGCTTTCTTT	CASSAGDRMNTEAFF
TRBJ1-3	-	TRBV18	-	TGTGCCAGCTCACTTCCCGGGACTGGCGGAAACACCATATATTTT	CASSLPGTGGNTIYF
TRBJ2-7	few	TRBV6-1	-	TGTGCCAGCGATGAACATTACGAGCAGTACTTC	CASDEHYEQYF
TRBJ1-1	-	TRBV5-1	-	TGCGCCAGCAGCTTGGTGGCAGGGAACACTGAAGCTTTCTTT	CASSLVAGNTEAFF
TRBJ1-5	-	TRBV6-6	-	TGTGCCAGCAATGACTGGGGAGGTGGTCAGCCCCAGCATTTT	CASNDWGGGQPQHF
TRBJ2-1	-	TRBV7-8	TRBD2	TGTGCCAGCAGCCCAAGGACTAGCGGGAGGGCCTCCTACAATGAGCAGTTCTTC	CASSPRTSGRASYNEQFF
TRBJ2-3	-	TRBV5-4	-	TGTGCCAGCAGCTTGGTTGGTCTTAGTGGAGATACGCAGTATTTT	CASSLVGLSGDTQYF
TRBJ2-1	-	TRBV5-1	-	TGCGCCAGCAGCCAAACAGCGCAGGGTTTTAATGAGCAGTTCTTC	CASSQTAQGFNEQFF
TRBJ1-5	-	TRBV7-8	-	TGTGCCAGCAGCGTAATTCTAAGCAATCAGCCCCAGCATTTT	CASSVILSNQPQHF
TRBJ2-2	-	TRBV27	-	TGTGCCAGCGCCTACCAAGGGGCGGCCGGGGAGCTGTTTTTT	CASAYQGAAGELFF
TRBJ1-2	-	TRBV19	TRBD1	TGTGCCAGTAGTATAGGGACAGGGGGCCATGGCTACACCTTC	CASSIGTGGHGYTF
TRBJ2-1	-	TRBV30	-	TGTGCCTGGGGGCGTAGCGGTAACTACAATGAGCAGTTCTTC	CAWGRSGNYNEQFF
TRBJ1-1	-	TRBV7-9	-	TGTGCCAGCAGCTTAAGTCTTAGAGCTGAAGCTTTCTTT	CASSLSLRAEAFF
TRBJ2-7	-	TRBV27	TRBD2	TGTGCCAGCAGTTTAACCGGGACTAGCGGGAGGGCCTCCTACGAGCAGTACTTC	CASSLTGTSGRASYEQYF
TRBJ2-2	-	TRBV5-1	-	TGCGCCAGCAGCTTGGTTCAGGGGACCGGGGAGCTGTTTTTT	CASSLVQGTGELFF
TRBJ2-7	-	TRBV11-2	-	TGTGCCAGCATCCTCTCCGCCGGCGGGACCTACGAGCAGTACTTC	CASILSAGGTYEQYF
TRBJ2-7	-	TRBV5-4	TRBD2	TGTGCCAGCAGCTCCACTAGCGGCCCAGCCTACGAGCAGTACTTC	CASSSTSGPAYEQYF
TRBJ1-1	-	TRBV5-6	-	TGTGCCAGCAGCCCACAGGGCCCATGGAGCACTGAAGCTTTCTTT	CASSPQGPWSTEAFF
TRBJ1-1	-	TRBV6-5	TRBD1	TGTGCCAGCAGTTACTCGCTTCAGGGGGCGACTGAAGCTTTCTTT	CASSYSLQGATEAFF
TRBJ1-1	-	TRBV9	-	TGTGCCAGCAGCATACCGAAGGGACACGTGAACACTGAAGCTTTCTTT	CASSIPKGHVNTEAFF
TRBJ1-1	-	TRBV28	TRBD1	TGTGCCAGCAGCCCGACAGGGGAGGCGACTGAAGCTTTCTTT	CASSPTGEATEAFF
TRBJ1-2	-	TRBV20-1	TRBD1	TGCAGTGCTACGGGGACAGTTGCCTACACCTTC	CSATGTVAYTF
TRBJ1-2	-	TRBV5-1	-	TGCGCCAGCAGCTTGGCCGTGGCAGGTGATGGGTACACCTTC	CASSLAVAGDGYTF
TRBJ1-1	-	TRBV27	-	TGTGCCAGCAGCTCCTCTCCTTGGAACACTGAAGCTTTCTTT	CASSSSPWNTEAFF
TRBJ1-2	-	TRBV27	-	TGTGCCAGCAGTTTAATCGGTGGGGAACGGGGAGAATTC	CASSLIGGERGEF
TRBJ2-3	-	TRBV27	TRBD2	TGTGCCAGCAGTTTCAAGACTAGCGGGAGTTCGCAGTATTTT	CASSFKTSGSSQYF
TRBJ1-2	once	TRBV6-1	-	TGTGCCAGCAGCCATCAATGGTTAGGAGGGTGTGGCTACACCTTC	CASSHQWLGGCGYTF
TRBJ2-1	-	TRBV11-3	-	TGTGCCAGCAGTCACAGCGGCAATGAGCAGTTCTTC	CASSHSGNEQFF
TRBJ1-1	-	TRBV27	-	TGTGCCAGCAGTAGACACCCGAACACTGAAGCTTTCTTT	CASSRHPNTEAFF
TRBJ1-3	-	TRBV10-3	-	TGTGCCATCAGTTCGGGGGGCACTGGAAACACCATATATTTT	CAISSGGTGNTIYF
TRBJ1-3	-	TRBV7-9	-	TGTGCCAGCAGCCCCCCCGGGTTCAGCTCTGGAAACACCATATATTTT	CASSPPGFSSGNTIYF
TRBJ2-1	-	TRBV7-2	-	TGTGCCAGCAGCTTAATGGGGGGGCTCAGCTCCTACAATGAGCAGTTCTTC	CASSLMGGLSSYNEQFF
TRBJ2-5	-	TRBV21-1	-	TGTGCCAGCAGTCTGGACAGGGGGCTCTGCGAGACCCAGTACTTC	CASSLDRGLCETQYF
TRBJ2-7	-	TRBV9	TRBD1	TGTGCCAGCAGCCTTAGGGACAGGGAGGGCGAGCAGTACTTC	CASSLRDREGEQYF
TRBJ1-2	few	TRBV27	TRBD1	TGTGCCAGCAGCCCCGACAGGGGTGGCTACACCTTC	CASSPDRGGYTF
TRBJ2-5	-	TRBV7-2	TRBD2	TGTGCCAGCAGTTGGACTAGCGGGAGGGTAGAGACCCAGTACTTC	CASSWTSGRVETQYF
TRBJ1-5	-	TRBV4-1	TRBD1	TGCGCCAGCAGCCAAGTTCAGAGGGACAGGGCCGATCAGCCCCAGCATTTT	CASSQVQRDRADQPQHF
TRBJ2-5	-	TRBV5-1	-	TGCGCCAGCAGCTTGTATGGGGCGGAAGAGACCCAGTACTTC	CASSLYGAEETQYF
TRBJ1-5	-	TRBV4-1	TRBD1	TGCGCCAGCAGCCAAGATACAGGGGCCTTCAATCAGCCCCAGCATTTT	CASSQDTGAFNQPQHF
TRBJ1-2	-	TRBV19	-	TGTGCCAGTTCCGGGACAAACTATGGCTACACCTTC	CASSGTNYGYTF
TRBJ2-3	-	TRBV5-1	-	TGCGCCAGCAGCTTGGAAAGCCGATTAACAGATACGCAGTATTTT	CASSLESRLTDTQYF
TRBJ2-3	-	TRBV5-1	TRBD1	TGCGCCAGCAGCCGACTCCGGGACAGCCTCACAGATACGCAGTATTTT	CASSRLRDSLTDTQYF
TRBJ1-1	once	TRBV4-1	-	TGCGCCAGCAGCCAAGAAGGGCGGGAGAACACTGAAGCTTTCTTT	CASSQEGRENTEAFF
TRBJ1-2	-	TRBV9	TRBD1	TGTGCCAGCAGCGTAGAGGGACAGGGGAATGGCTACACCTTC	CASSVEGQGNGYTF
TRBJ2-7	-	TRBV6-5	-	TGTGCCAGCAGTCTGACTGTCCCCGAGTACGAGCAGTACTTC	CASSLTVPEYEQYF
TRBJ2-3	-	TRBV6-6	TRBD2	TGTGCCAGCAGCGGTAGTAGCGGGACGGATACGCAGTATTTT	CASSGSSGTDTQYF
TRBJ1-2	-	TRBV27	TRBD1	TGTGCCAGCAGTTTCTTAATGGACAGGGGGGATGGCTACACCTTC	CASSFLMDRGDGYTF
TRBJ2-7	-	TRBV19	-	TGTGCCAGTATTGACAGGAGCTCCTACGAGCAGTACTTC	CASIDRSSYEQYF
TRBJ2-5	-	TRBV4-2	-	TGTGCCAGCAGCCCCCGGGACTTACAAGAGACCCAGTACTTC	CASSPRDLQETQYF
TRBJ1-1	once	TRBV9	-	TGTGCCAGCAGCGTATCGAGAGGGTCGGAGGCTGAAGCTTTCTTT	CASSVSRGSEAEAFF
TRBJ1-5	-	TRBV7-9	-	TGTGCCAGCAGCTTAGGGGGCGAAGGAAGCAATCAGCCCCAGCATTTT	CASSLGGEGSNQPQHF
TRBJ2-7	-	TRBV2	TRBD1	TGTGCCAGCAGGAAGGGTAGCCTGAGACAGGGTTCCCACGAGCAGTACTTC	CASRKGSLRQGSHEQYF
TRBJ2-3	-	TRBV9	-	TGTGCCAGCAGCGTAGGGTTAGCGGCTAGCACAGATACGCAGTATTTT	CASSVGLAASTDTQYF
TRBJ1-4	-	TRBV4-1	-	TGCGCCAGCAGCCGGACAGCAACTAATGAAAAACTGTTTTTT	CASSRTATNEKLFF
TRBJ1-2	few	TRBV18	-	TGTGCCAGCTCACCAGTTACAGGGTTCTATGGCTACACCTTC	CASSPVTGFYGYTF
TRBJ2-7	-	TRBV30	-	TGTGCCTGGAGTAGGCGGGTCAGTTACGAGCAGTACTTC	CAWSRRVSYEQYF
TRBJ1-1	-	TRBV19	-	TGTGCCAGTAGTGCCCGGTGGAACACTGAAGCTTTCTTT	CASSARWNTEAFF
TRBJ1-1	-	TRBV5-1	-	TGCGCCAGCAGCGGGGGGGAGGCTGAGGCTTTCTTT	CASSGGEAEAFF
TRBJ1-4	-	TRBV4-1	-	TGCGCCAGCAGCCAAGAGCGGGGGGAAAAACTGTTTTTT	CASSQERGEKLFF